The present TCR beta chain was sequenced within a study of T-cell reconstitution after alpha-beta-depleted transplantation in children. Overall study findings and caveats: Approximately two months post-transplant, alpha-beta T cells reportedly originated from several hundred expanded graft clones. It was newly produced T cells that mostly accounted for T-cell counts and diversity one year after transplant. It was surviving recipient T cells and thymic progenitors that gave some patients high TCRbeta diversity at day 60.

Unique molecular identifiers were incorporated into the prepared TCRbeta library. TCRdb re-called the PCR reads through MiXCR, storing one row per CDR3 protein. The table includes 250,000 to 300,000 distinct CDR3 sequences, around 7.3% detected once. V gave up 5 bases and J gave up 4 bases, with 12 bases separating them. This CDR3 is 14 amino acids long. Germline loops: CDR1 MDHEN, CDR2 SYDVKM. This clonotype was observed many times. The antigen is undetermined. The sequencing used peripheral blood, collected 360 days after TCRalphabeta/CD19-depleted stem cell transplant. The TCR comes from a female patient between 2 and 15 years old who had a stem cell transplant for Fanconi anemia, so the T cells may come from the graft donor. The V gene is TRBV28, the J gene TRBJ2-1, with D possibly matching TRBD1 (5 bases). The CDR3 region is CASSTQTGYNEQFF. The CDR3 DNA reads TGTGCCAGCAGTACCCAAACAGGATACAATGAGCAGTTCTTC.